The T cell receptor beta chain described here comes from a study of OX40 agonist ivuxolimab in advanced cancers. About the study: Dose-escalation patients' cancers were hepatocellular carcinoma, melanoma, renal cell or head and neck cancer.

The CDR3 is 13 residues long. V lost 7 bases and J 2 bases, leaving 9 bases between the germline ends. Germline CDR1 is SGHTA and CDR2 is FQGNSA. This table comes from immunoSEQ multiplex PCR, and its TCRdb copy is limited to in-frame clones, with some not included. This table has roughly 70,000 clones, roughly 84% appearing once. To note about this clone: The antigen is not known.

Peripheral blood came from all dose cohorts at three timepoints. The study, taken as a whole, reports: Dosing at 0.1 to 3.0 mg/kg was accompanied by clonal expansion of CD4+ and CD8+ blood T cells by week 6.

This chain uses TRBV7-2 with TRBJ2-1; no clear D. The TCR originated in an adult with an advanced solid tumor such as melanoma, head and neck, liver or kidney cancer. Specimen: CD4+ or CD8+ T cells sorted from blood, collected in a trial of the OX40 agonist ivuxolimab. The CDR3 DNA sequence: TGTGCCAGCATCCCCGGAGCCTACAATGAGCAGTTCTTC. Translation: CASIPGAYNEQFF.